This entry is about one T cell receptor (beta chain). What it recognizes is unknown. Generated by immunoSEQ multiplex PCR, the TCRdb table keeps only in-frame clones and is missing some. The sample carries 250,000 to 300,000 clones, almost 90% recorded once. The record originates from a study of cytomegalovirus exposure and HLA in healthy donors. Study-wide findings and caveats: Cytomegalovirus-associated status was assigned to some 160 TCR beta chains. Reportedly, diagnosis of cytomegalovirus status by the classifier showed high specificity and sensitivity. Later, an analysis found that TCR clusters from the first cohort tended to co-occur in the 110 or so validation repertoires.

The donors were part of the validation cohort, which consisted of roughly 120 subjects and was separate from the first cohort of about 670 subjects. The CDR3 totals 11 residues. V was cut by 6 bases and J by 7 bases, with 10 bases left in between. Germline CDR1 and CDR2: SGHDT and YYEEEE. The source is a woman under 30 in good health and CMV-seronegative. Sample: PBMCs. The chain is built from TRBV5-6 and TRBJ1-1, with a weak D call TRBD1 (5 bases). The CDR3 DNA sequence: TGTGCCAGCACCTGGGGGGGTGAAGCTTTCTTT. Its protein product is CASTWGGEAFF.